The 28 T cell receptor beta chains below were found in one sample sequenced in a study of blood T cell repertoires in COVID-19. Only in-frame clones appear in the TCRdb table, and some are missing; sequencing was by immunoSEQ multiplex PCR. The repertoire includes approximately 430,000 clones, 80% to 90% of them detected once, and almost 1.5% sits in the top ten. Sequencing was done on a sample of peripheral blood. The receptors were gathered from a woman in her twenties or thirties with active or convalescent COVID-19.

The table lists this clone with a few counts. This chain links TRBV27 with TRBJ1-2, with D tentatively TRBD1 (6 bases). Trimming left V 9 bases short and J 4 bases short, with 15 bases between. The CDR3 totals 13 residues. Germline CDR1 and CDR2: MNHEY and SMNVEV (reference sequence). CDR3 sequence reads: CASRGQGSYGYTF. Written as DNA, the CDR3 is TGTGCCAGTAGGGGCCAGGGGAGCTATGGCTACACCTTC.

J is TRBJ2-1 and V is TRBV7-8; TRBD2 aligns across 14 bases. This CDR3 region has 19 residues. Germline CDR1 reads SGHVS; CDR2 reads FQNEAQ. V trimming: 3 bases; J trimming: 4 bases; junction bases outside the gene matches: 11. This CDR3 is CASSFSRLAGGPRYNEQFF. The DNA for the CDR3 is TGTGCCAGCAGCTTTAGCCGACTAGCGGGAGGGCCTCGGTACAATGAGCAGTTCTTC.

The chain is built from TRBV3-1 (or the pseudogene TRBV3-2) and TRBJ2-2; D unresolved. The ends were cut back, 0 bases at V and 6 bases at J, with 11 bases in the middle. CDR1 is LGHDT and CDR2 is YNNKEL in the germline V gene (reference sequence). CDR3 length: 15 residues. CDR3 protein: CASSQELIVAGELFF. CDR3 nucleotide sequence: TGTGCCAGCAGCCAAGAGTTAATAGTGGCCGGGGAGCTGTTTTTT.

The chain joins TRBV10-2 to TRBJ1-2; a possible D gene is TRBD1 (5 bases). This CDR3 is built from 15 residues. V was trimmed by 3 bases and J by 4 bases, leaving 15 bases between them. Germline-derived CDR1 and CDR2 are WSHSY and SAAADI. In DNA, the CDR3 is TGCGCCAGCAGTGAAACAGGACCGGCGACCTATGGCTACACCTTC. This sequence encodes CASSETGPATYGYTF.

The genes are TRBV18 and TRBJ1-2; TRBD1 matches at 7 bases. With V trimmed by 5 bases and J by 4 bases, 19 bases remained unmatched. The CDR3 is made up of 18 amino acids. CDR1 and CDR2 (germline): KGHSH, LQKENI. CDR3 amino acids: CASSASSGQVQIAYGYTF. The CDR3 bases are TGTGCCAGCTCAGCATCCTCCGGACAGGTTCAAATCGCCTATGGCTACACCTTC.

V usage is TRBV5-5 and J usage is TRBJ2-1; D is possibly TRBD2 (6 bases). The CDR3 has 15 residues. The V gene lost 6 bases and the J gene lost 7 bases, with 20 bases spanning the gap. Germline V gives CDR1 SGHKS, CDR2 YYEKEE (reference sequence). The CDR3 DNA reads TGTGCCAGCAAAATAGCGGCGGAATCCCCAAATGAGCAGTTCTTC. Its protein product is CASKIAAESPNEQFF.

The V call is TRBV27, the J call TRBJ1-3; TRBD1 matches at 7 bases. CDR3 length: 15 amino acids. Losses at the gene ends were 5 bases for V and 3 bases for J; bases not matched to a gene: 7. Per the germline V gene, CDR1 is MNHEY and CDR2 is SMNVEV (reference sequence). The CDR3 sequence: CASSLTGVDGNTIYF. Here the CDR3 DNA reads TGTGCCAGCAGTCTCACAGGGGTGGATGGAAACACCATATATTTT.

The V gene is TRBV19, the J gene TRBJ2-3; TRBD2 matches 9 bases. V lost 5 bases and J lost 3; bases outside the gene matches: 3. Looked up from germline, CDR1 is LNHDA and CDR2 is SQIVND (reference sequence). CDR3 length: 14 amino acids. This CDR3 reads CASSRLAGTDTQYF. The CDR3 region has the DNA TGTGCCAGTAGTCGGCTAGCGGGGACAGATACGCAGTATTTT.

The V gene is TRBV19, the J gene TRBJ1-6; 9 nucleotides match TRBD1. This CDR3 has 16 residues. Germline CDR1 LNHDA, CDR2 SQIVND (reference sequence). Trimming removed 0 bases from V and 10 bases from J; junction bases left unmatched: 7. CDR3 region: CASSIEIGTGRSPLHF. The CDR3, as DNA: TGTGCCAGTAGTATAGAGATCGGGACAGGGAGATCACCCCTCCACTTT. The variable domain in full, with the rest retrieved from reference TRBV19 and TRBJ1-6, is DGGITQSPKYLFRKEGQNVTLSCEQNLNHDAMYWYRQDPGQGLRLIYYSQIVNDFQKGDIAEGYSVSREKKESFPLTVTSAQKNPTAFYLCASSIEIGTGRSPLHFGNGTRLTVT.

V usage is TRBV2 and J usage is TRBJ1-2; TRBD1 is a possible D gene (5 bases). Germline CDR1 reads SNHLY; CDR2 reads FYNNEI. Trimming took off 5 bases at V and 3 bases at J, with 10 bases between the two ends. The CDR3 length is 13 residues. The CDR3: CASSRQIDYGYTF. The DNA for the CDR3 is TGTGCCAGCAGTCGACAGATCGACTATGGCTACACCTTC. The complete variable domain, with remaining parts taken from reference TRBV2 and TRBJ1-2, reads EPEVTQTPSHQVTQMGQEVILRCVPISNHLYFYWYRQILGQKVEFLVSFYNNEISEKSEIFDDQFSVERPDGSNFTLKIRSTKLEDSAMYFCASSRQIDYGYTFGSGTRLTVV.

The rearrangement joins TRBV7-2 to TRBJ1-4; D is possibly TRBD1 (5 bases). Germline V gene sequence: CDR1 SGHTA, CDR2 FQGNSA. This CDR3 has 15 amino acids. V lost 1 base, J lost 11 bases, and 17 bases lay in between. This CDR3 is CASSLGSGFRGKLFF. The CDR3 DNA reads TGTGCCAGCAGCTTAGGGTCAGGGTTTCGGGGGAAACTGTTTTTT.

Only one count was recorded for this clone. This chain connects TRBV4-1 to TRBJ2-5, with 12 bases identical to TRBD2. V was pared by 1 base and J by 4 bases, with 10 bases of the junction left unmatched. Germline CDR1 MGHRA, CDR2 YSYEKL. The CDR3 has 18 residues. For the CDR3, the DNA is TGCGCCAGCAGCCAAGCCCAACTAGCGGGGGGATTCGGAGAGACCCAGTACTTC. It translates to CASSQAQLAGGFGETQYF.

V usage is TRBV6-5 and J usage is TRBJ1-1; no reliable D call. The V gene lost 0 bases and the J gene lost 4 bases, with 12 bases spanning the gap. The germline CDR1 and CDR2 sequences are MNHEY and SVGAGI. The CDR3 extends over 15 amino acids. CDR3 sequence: CASSYSRRSGTEAFF. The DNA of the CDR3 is TGTGCCAGCAGTTACTCGAGACGGAGTGGCACTGAAGCTTTCTTT.

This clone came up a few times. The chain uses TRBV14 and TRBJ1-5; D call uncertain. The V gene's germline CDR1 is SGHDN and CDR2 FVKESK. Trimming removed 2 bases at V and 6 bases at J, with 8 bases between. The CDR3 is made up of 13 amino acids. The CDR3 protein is CASSQSPGQPQHF. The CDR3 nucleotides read TGTGCCAGCAGCCAATCGCCGGGTCAGCCCCAGCATTTT.

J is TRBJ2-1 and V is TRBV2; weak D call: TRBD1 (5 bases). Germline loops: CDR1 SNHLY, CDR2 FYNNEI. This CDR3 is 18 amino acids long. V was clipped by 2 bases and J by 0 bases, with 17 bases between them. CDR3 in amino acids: CASSESYWTTASYNEQFF. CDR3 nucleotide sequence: TGTGCCAGCAGTGAATCTTATTGGACGACAGCCTCCTACAATGAGCAGTTCTTC.

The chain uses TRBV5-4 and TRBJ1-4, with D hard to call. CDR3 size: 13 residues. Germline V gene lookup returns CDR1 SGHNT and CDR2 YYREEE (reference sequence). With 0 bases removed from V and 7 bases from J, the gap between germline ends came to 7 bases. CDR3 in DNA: TGTGCCAGCAGCTTGGCCCTTAGTGAAAAACTGTTTTTT. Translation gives CASSLALSEKLFF.

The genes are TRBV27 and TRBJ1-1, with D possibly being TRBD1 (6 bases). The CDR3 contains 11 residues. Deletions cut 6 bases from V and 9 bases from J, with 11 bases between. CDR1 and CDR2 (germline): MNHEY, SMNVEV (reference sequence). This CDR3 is CASRGGQKAFF. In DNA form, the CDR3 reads TGTGCCAGCAGGGGGGGGCAGAAAGCTTTCTTT.

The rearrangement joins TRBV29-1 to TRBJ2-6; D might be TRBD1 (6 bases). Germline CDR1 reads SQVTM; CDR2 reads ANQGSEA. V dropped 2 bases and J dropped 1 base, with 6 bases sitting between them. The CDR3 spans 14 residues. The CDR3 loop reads CSVEQGSGANVLTF. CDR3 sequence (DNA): TGCAGCGTTGAACAGGGGTCTGGGGCCAACGTCCTGACTTTC.

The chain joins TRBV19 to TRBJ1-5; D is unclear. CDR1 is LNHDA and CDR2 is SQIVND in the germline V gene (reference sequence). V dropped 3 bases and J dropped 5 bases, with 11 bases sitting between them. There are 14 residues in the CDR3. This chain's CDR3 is CASSIVSSDQPQHF. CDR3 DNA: TGTGCCAGTAGTATTGTCAGTTCCGATCAGCCCCAGCATTTT.

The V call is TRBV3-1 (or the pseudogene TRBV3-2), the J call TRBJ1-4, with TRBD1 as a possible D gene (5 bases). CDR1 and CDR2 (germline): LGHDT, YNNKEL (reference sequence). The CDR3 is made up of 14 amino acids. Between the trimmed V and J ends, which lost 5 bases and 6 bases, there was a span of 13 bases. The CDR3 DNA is TGTGCCAGCAGCAAATGGGGCAGGGATGAAAAACTGTTTTTT. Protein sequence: CASSKWGRDEKLFF.

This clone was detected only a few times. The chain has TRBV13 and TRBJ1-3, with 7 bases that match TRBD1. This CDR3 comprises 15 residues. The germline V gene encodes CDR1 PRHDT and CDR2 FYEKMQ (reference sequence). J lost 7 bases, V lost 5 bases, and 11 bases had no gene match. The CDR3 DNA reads TGTGCCAGCAGCGTCGGGACAGCTATAGGCAACACCATATATTTT. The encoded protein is CASSVGTAIGNTIYF.

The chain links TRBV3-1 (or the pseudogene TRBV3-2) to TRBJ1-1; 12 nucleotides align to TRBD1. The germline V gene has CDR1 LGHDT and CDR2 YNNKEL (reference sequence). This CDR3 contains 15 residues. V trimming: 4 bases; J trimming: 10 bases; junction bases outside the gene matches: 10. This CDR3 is CASSPGPGTGGRAFF. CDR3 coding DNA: TGTGCCAGCAGCCCCGGACCTGGGACAGGGGGCAGAGCTTTCTTT.

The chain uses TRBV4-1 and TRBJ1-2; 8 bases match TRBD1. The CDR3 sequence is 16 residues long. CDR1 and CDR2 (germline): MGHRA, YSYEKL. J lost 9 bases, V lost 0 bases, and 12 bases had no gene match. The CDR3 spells CASSQEAKDRAWRYTF. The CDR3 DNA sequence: TGCGCCAGCAGCCAAGAAGCGAAGGACAGGGCTTGGCGCTACACCTTC.

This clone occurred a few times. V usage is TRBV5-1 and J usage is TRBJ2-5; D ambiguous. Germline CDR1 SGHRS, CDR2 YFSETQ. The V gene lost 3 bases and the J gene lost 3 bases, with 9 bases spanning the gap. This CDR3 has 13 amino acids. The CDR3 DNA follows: TGCGCCAGCAGCTCCGGGTCTAAAGAGACCCAGTACTTC. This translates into CASSSGSKETQYF. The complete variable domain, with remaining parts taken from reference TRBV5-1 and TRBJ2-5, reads KAGVTQTPRYLIKTRGQQVTLSCSPISGHRSVSWYQQTPGQGLQFLFEYFSETQRNKGNFPGRFSGRQFSNSRSEMNVSTLELGDSALYLCASSSGSKETQYFGPGTRLLVL.

CDR3 nucleotide sequence: TGTGCCAGTAGTATCGGCCAGGGGATAGACGGCGAGCAGTTCTTC. It specifies CASSIGQGIDGEQFF. The chain recombines TRBV19 with TRBJ2-1; D may be TRBD1 (6 bases). V was clipped by 3 bases and J by 10 bases, with 19 bases between them. There are 15 residues in the CDR3. Germline V gives CDR1 LNHDA, CDR2 SQIVND (reference sequence). Complete variable domain (other parts from reference TRBV19 and TRBJ2-1): DGGITQSPKYLFRKEGQNVTLSCEQNLNHDAMYWYRQDPGQGLRLIYYSQIVNDFQKGDIAEGYSVSREKKESFPLTVTSAQKNPTAFYLCASSIGQGIDGEQFFGPGTRLTVL.

The CDR3 is CASSLRQGERYGYTF. CDR3 in DNA: TGTGCCAGCAGCCTGAGACAGGGGGAAAGGTATGGCTACACCTTC. The chain joins TRBV7-2 to TRBJ1-2, with 9 bases that match TRBD1. Germline V gene lookup returns CDR1 SGHTA and CDR2 FQGNSA. CDR3 length: 15 amino acids. V shed 5 bases, J shed 5 bases, and the junction held 9 bases outside the gene matches.

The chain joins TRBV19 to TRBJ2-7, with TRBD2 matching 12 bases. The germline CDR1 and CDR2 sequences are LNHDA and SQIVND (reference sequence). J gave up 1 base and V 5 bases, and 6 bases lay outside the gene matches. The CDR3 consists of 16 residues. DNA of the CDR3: TGTGCCAGTAGTGGGAAGACTAGCGGGAGTTCCTACGAGCAGTACTTC. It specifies CASSGKTSGSSYEQYF.

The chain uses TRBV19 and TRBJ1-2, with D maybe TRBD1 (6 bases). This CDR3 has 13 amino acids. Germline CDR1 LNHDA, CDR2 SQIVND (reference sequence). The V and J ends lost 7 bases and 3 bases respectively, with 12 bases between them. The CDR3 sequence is CASTQGWDYGYTF. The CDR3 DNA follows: TGTGCCAGTACCCAGGGGTGGGACTATGGCTACACCTTC.